Below are 22 T cell receptor beta chains sequenced from a single sample in a study of tumor-infiltrating lymphocytes in primary liver carcinoma. TCR beta cDNA was reverse-transcribed from around 0.55 ug of total RNA. The reaction used a constant-region primer and ProtoScript II reverse transcriptase. Three nested multiplex PCR rounds, a slightly modified ARM-PCR, produced the libraries for TCR beta. For approximately 11 cycles apiece, the opening two PCR rounds ran with TRBV1-TRBV30 forward primers and a C-beta reverse primer. TCRdb independently ran MiXCR on the multiplex PCR reads; one entry per CDR3 protein. The sample consists of 300,000 to 350,000 distinct CDR3 sequences, around three fifths of them appearing once. Germline DNA was also extracted, while the blood RNA originated from unsorted whole blood. Sequences were obtained from peripheral blood. Receptors originate from a man aged 35 to 55 with primary liver carcinoma and hepatitis B virus infection.

A note on this clonotype: As the CDR3 is not closed by the conserved phenylalanine or tryptophan, this likely results from a read error. The limits of the CDR3 on the DNA are not certain, so only TCRdb's listed CDR3 is given. The genes are TRBV4-2 and TRBJ1-6. Ends included, the CDR3 has 17 residues. Germline V lookup: CDR1 LGHNA, CDR2 YNFKEQ. The CDR3 is CASSQDPGGTYNSPIHS.

Details on this clonotype: A read error may explain this, as a much larger clone is one base away. The chain recombines TRBV29-1 with TRBJ2-7; D unresolved. CDR1 and CDR2 from the germline V gene are SQVTM and ANQGSEA. The CDR3 extends over 16 amino acids. DNA for the CDR3: TGCATCGTTGCCTCCCCCGGGCCCCAAAATCCCTACGAGCAGTACTTC. Its translation: CIVASPGPQNPYEQYF.

Note on this clonotype: This could be a read error, since a much larger clone is one nucleotide away. V gene TRBV6-1 combines with J gene TRBJ1-3; D may be TRBD1 (5 bases). V shed 2 bases and J shed 8 bases, with 19 bases lying between them. The V gene's germline CDR1 is MNHNS and CDR2 SASEGT. This CDR3 region has 16 residues. For the CDR3, the DNA is TGTGCCAGCAGTGAACCAGGGAGTCCGGGCGGAGACACCATATATTTT. This encodes CASSEPGSPGGDTIYF.

The chain carries TRBV6-5 and TRBJ2-5, with D possibly matching TRBD2 (6 bases). The germline CDR1 and CDR2 sequences are MNHEY and SVGAGI. The CDR3 has 15 residues. V was clipped by 6 bases and J by 0 bases, with 14 bases between them. CDR3 bases: TGTGCCAGCAGCCGGGAGTGGCTGTACCAAGAGACCCAGTACTTC. Translated: CASSREWLYQETQYF.

The sample holds a few counts of this clonotype. A read error may account for a junction end that differs from germline. This chain joins TRBV12-3 or TRBV12-4 and TRBJ1-3; possible D gene TRBD1, 5 bases. This CDR3 comprises 14 residues. CDR3 sequence reads: CASTRGDSGNTVYF. The CDR3 DNA reads TGTGCCAGCACAAGGGGCGACTCTGGAAACACCGTATATTTC.

The sample holds a few counts of this clonotype. This may come from a read error, since a much larger clone is one base off. The CDR3 here is CSVGGPGIRGYEQYF. The CDR3 nucleotides are TGCAGCGTCGGGGGCCCCGGGATCAGAGGCTACGAGCAGTACTTC. The chain combines TRBV29-1 with TRBJ2-7; D may match TRBD1 or TRBD2 (6 bases each). Looked up from germline, CDR1 is SQVTM and CDR2 is ANQGSEA. The CDR3 is 15 amino acids. V was shortened by 6 bases and J by 3 bases, with 21 bases between the two germline ends.

In this sample, this clonotype turned up a few times. This rearrangement joins TRBV4-1 to TRBJ2-5, with D possibly matching TRBD1 (5 bases). Germline V CDR1 and CDR2: MGHRA, YSYEKL. The CDR3 has 15 residues. With 3 bases removed from V and 2 bases from J, the gap between germline ends came to 13 bases. CDR3: CASSQGRSRQETQYF. CDR3 DNA: TGCGCCAGCAGCCAGGGGCGATCCCGACAAGAGACCCAGTACTTC.

The CDR3 spells CASSFSGRASHNEQFF. The CDR3 bases are TGTGCCAGCAGCTTTAGCGGGAGGGCCTCACACAATGAGCAGTTCTTC. The rearrangement uses TRBV11-2 and TRBJ2-1; TRBD2 agrees at 11 bases. The germline gives CDR1 SGHAT, CDR2 FQNNGV. CDR3 size: 16 residues. Trimming at V came to 3 bases and at J to 5 bases, leaving 6 bases not matched to a gene.

Concerning this clonotype itself: The junction and the germline gene differ at one end; a read error may be behind it. This sequence joins TRBV5-4 and TRBJ2-3; D is ambiguous. The J call may be incorrect, as the DNA end agrees better with TRBJ1-5. The CDR3 sequence is 12 residues long. CDR1 is SGHNT and CDR2 is YYREEE in the germline V gene (reference sequence). CDR3 sequence reads: CVSSLKGDTQHF. Written as DNA, the CDR3 is TGTGTCAGCAGCTTGAAAGGTGATACGCAGCATTTT.

The rearrangement links TRBV11-2 to TRBJ2-7; TRBD1 matches 11 bases. Trimming took 4 bases from V and 6 from J; bases not matched to a gene: 11. Germline assignment: CDR1 SGHAT and CDR2 FQNNGV. CDR3 length equals 16 residues. The CDR3 nucleotides are TGTGCCAGCAGCTCAGTTTCCGGACAGGGGGCCTCCGAGCAGTACTTC. It encodes CASSSVSGQGASEQYF. Combining the CDR3 with reference TRBV11-2 and TRBJ2-7 gives the whole variable domain EAGVAQSPRYKIIEKRQSVAFWCNPISGHATLYWYQQILGQGPKLLIQFQNNGVVDDSQLPKDRFSAERLKGVDSTLKIQPAKLEDSAVYLCASSSVSGQGASEQYFGPGTRLTVT.

As to this clonotype: The junction and the germline gene differ at one end; a read error may be behind it. The chain has TRBV11-2 and TRBJ2-7; tentatively, D is TRBD1 or TRBD2 (5 bases each). The CDR3 runs 14 residues. Germline values: CDR1 SGHAT, CDR2 FQNNGV. In DNA form, the CDR3 reads TGTGCCAGTAGCCCGAGGTGGGGGTCCTACGATCAGTACTTT. Translated: CASSPRWGSYDQYF.

This clonotype was seen only a few times. A much larger clone sits a single nucleotide away, making a read error possible. Since the CDR3 does not end with the conserved phenylalanine or tryptophan, this likely comes from a read error. The V and J genes are TRBV29-1 and TRBJ1-2; TRBD1 aligns across 10 bases. The CDR3 runs to 12 residues. CDR1 and CDR2 from the germline V gene are SQVTM and ANQGSEA. V was clipped by 7 bases and J by 7 bases; unmatched bases: 6. The CDR3 DNA follows: TGCAGCGATAGAGGACAGGGGGGTGGCTACACCCTC. Protein: CSDRGQGGGYTL.

Note on this clonotype: Compared with germline, one end of the junction differs, possibly owing to a read error. This sequence joins TRBV10-3 and TRBJ2-3; possible D gene TRBD2, 6 bases. The V gene's germline CDR1 is ENHRY and CDR2 SYGVKD. The CDR3 has 15 residues. CDR3: CAISEASGYTDTQYF. The CDR3 DNA reads TGTGCTATCAGTGAAGCGAGCGGGTACACAGATACGCAGTATTTT.

The chain joins TRBV11-2 to TRBJ1-1; D not resolved. The germline V and J ends were trimmed by 5 bases and 4 bases, with 14 bases remaining between them. This CDR3 is built from 14 residues. Per the germline V gene, CDR1 is SGHAT and CDR2 is FQNNGV. CDR3 region: CASSRTHGSTEAFF. CDR3 in DNA: TGTGCCAGCAGCCGAACACATGGGAGCACTGAAGCTTTCTTT.

This chain joins TRBV6-6 and TRBJ2-7; the D call may be TRBD1 or TRBD2 (5 bases each). This CDR3 spans 13 amino acids. V lost 8 bases to trimming and J lost 3 bases, with 14 bases between them. The germline CDR1 and CDR2 sequences are MNHNY and SVGAGI (reference sequence). CDR3 loop: CASWGSGVYEQYF. In DNA, the CDR3 is TGTGCCAGCTGGGGGAGCGGAGTCTACGAGCAGTACTTC.

For this clonotype: The conserved phenylalanine or tryptophan normally closing the CDR3 is absent here, so this likely arose from a read error. The limits of the CDR3 on the DNA are not certain, so only TCRdb's listed CDR3 is given. The chain combines TRBV5-5 with TRBJ2-5; the table's D call, TRBD2, was not checked against the DNA. In germline, CDR1 is SGHKS, CDR2 YYEKEE (reference sequence). The CDR3 spans 14 residues, counting both ends. The CDR3 region is CASSWTPEWLTQYL.

The chain links TRBV11-2 to TRBJ2-7, with 9 bases matching TRBD2. The germline CDR1 and CDR2 sequences are SGHAT and FQNNGV. The CDR3 contains 16 residues. V shed 5 bases and J 0 bases; nucleotides not matched to a gene: 8. The CDR3 protein is CASSLFSGRSSYEQYF. The CDR3 DNA follows: TGTGCCAGCAGCCTTTTCAGCGGGAGGAGCTCCTACGAGCAGTACTTC. Combining the CDR3 with reference TRBV11-2 and TRBJ2-7 gives the whole variable domain EAGVAQSPRYKIIEKRQSVAFWCNPISGHATLYWYQQILGQGPKLLIQFQNNGVVDDSQLPKDRFSAERLKGVDSTLKIQPAKLEDSAVYLCASSLFSGRSSYEQYFGPGTRLTVT.

Regarding this clonotype: Given a much more abundant clone one base away, this may be a read error. The genes are TRBV6-5 and TRBJ1-1; D call uncertain. CDR1 and CDR2 (germline): MNHEY, SVGAGI. The CDR3 is made up of 13 amino acids. Between the trimmed V and J ends, which lost 7 bases and 1 base, there was a span of 10 bases. In DNA form, the CDR3 reads TGTGCCAGCATTATGAGGACGAACACTGAAGCTTTCTTT. It translates to CASIMRTNTEAFF.

The chain has TRBV18 and TRBJ1-6; no definite D call. The CDR3 consists of 14 residues. V lost 1 base to trimming and J lost 4 bases, with 5 bases between them. CDR1 is KGHSH and CDR2 is LQKENI in the germline V gene. CDR3 nucleotide sequence: TGTGCCAGCTCACCACAACAGTATAATTCACCCCTCCACTTT. Translated, it gives CASSPQQYNSPLHF.

About this clonotype: Sequence at one end of the junction differs from germline and may be a read error. The chain carries TRBV11-2 and TRBJ2-7, with TRBD2 identical over 7 bases. Germline V gene sequence: CDR1 SGHAT, CDR2 FQNNGV. This CDR3 spans 14 amino acids. Here the CDR3 reads CASSIGTTPYDQYF. Here the CDR3 DNA reads TGTGCTAGCAGCATCGGGACTACCCCCTACGATCAGTACTTC.

A remark on this clonotype: This may be a read error: a much more frequent sequence differs by one nucleotide. The V call is TRBV12-3 or TRBV12-4, the J call TRBJ2-2; 10 nucleotides agree with TRBD2. The CDR3 has 15 amino acids. V lost 6 bases and J lost 1; bases outside the gene matches: 2. The CDR3: CASSQRGGNTGELFF. The CDR3 nucleotides read TGTGCCAGCAGCCAGCGGGGGGGGAACACCGGGGAGCTGTTTTTT.

With regard to this clonotype: The junction shows a germline mismatch at one end, possibly a read error. The chain recombines TRBV18 with TRBJ1-1; 7 bases line up with TRBD1. CDR3 size: 15 residues. From germline, CDR1 is KGHSH and CDR2 LQKENI. The CDR3 reads CARSPGGGRGTEAFF. The CDR3 DNA is TGTGCCAGGTCACCAGGGGGGGGGCGAGGCACTGAAGCTTTCTTT.